These T cell receptor beta chains were read from a single sample in a study of beta chain features in type 1 diabetes. Method: immunoSEQ multiplex PCR; TCRdb's copy keeps in-frame clones and lacks some. The repertoire holds around 320,000 clones, with around 15% as singletons. Material for sequencing was central memory CD4+ T cells from blood. These receptor sequences come from a man aged 25-45 years in good health. CDR3s include the opening cysteine and the closing phenylalanine or tryptophan. Each record gives: clone size, J gene, D gene, V gene, CDR3 DNA, CDR3 protein. The D gene is left open where the match is weak. Some rows have no size entry. The others give once, few or many, or a class for an expanded clone.

clone size: .
J gene: TRBJ1-1
D gene: TRBD1
V gene: TRBV7-9
CDR3 DNA: TGTGCCAGCAGCCTCCAGGGGGCGCGGACTGAAGCTTTCTTT
CDR3 protein: CASSLQGARTEAFF

clone size: few
J gene: TRBJ2-2
D gene: .
V gene: TRBV19
CDR3 DNA: TGTGCCAGTAGTACCGCATTTGGGGCCGGGGAGCTGTTTTTT
CDR3 protein: CASSTAFGAGELFF

clone size: .
J gene: TRBJ2-7
D gene: .
V gene: TRBV6-6
CDR3 DNA: TGTGCCAGCAGTCCTTCGCCGGGACTGGGGTACTTC
CDR3 protein: CASSPSPGLGYF

clone size: few
J gene: TRBJ1-1
D gene: TRBD1
V gene: TRBV18
CDR3 DNA: TGTGCCAGCTCACCATACAGGGGGCGTAACACTGAAGCTTTCTTT
CDR3 protein: CASSPYRGRNTEAFF

clone size: few
J gene: TRBJ2-3
D gene: .
V gene: TRBV9
CDR3 DNA: TGTGCCAGCAGCGTAGCTGGGGGGAGCGGCACAGATACGCAGTATTTT
CDR3 protein: CASSVAGGSGTDTQYF

clone size: .
J gene: TRBJ2-4
D gene: .
V gene: TRBV6-5
CDR3 DNA: TGTGCCAGCAGCAAGGGAAGCATCCAAAACATTCAGTACTTC
CDR3 protein: CASSKGSIQNIQYF

clone size: .
J gene: TRBJ2-5
D gene: .
V gene: TRBV5-8
CDR3 DNA: TGTGCCAGCAGCCGCCAGCAGGAGACCCAGTACTTC
CDR3 protein: CASSRQQETQYF

clone size: .
J gene: TRBJ2-1
D gene: .
V gene: TRBV6-6
CDR3 DNA: TGTGCCAGCGGGAGTTATTTTGCACAGGGTCATAATGAGCAGTTCTTC
CDR3 protein: CASGSYFAQGHNEQFF

clone size: .
J gene: TRBJ2-1
D gene: TRBD2
V gene: TRBV19
CDR3 DNA: TGTGCCAGTAGTACACAACTAGCGGGATTTAATGAGCAGTTCTTC
CDR3 protein: CASSTQLAGFNEQFF

clone size: few
J gene: TRBJ1-2
D gene: .
V gene: TRBV11-2
CDR3 DNA: TGTGCCAGCAGCCAGAGCGACAGGTTTTACGGCTACACCTTC
CDR3 protein: CASSQSDRFYGYTF

clone size: .
J gene: TRBJ2-1
D gene: .
V gene: TRBV12-5
CDR3 DNA: TGTGCTAGTGGTCCCGGACAGCTCAAAAACTACAATGAGCAGTTCTTC
CDR3 protein: CASGPGQLKNYNEQFF

clone size: .
J gene: TRBJ2-3
D gene: .
V gene: TRBV5-1
CDR3 DNA: TGCGCCAGCAGCTTGGCGGGCAAGATCACAGATACGCAGTATTTT
CDR3 protein: CASSLAGKITDTQYF

clone size: few
J gene: TRBJ1-2
D gene: .
V gene: TRBV4-3
CDR3 DNA: TGCGCCAGCAGCCAAGTTGTCCAGCCCGGGGGCTACACCTTC
CDR3 protein: CASSQVVQPGGYTF

clone size: few
J gene: TRBJ2-4
D gene: .
V gene: TRBV5-6
CDR3 DNA: TGTGCCAGCAGTGGGGACTGGGCCAAAAACATTCAGTACTTC
CDR3 protein: CASSGDWAKNIQYF

clone size: .
J gene: TRBJ2-7
D gene: .
V gene: TRBV5-5
CDR3 DNA: TGTGCCAGCATCGATTACCGATGGGACGGGGACTACGAGCAGTACTTC
CDR3 protein: CASIDYRWDGDYEQYF

clone size: many
J gene: TRBJ2-1
D gene: .
V gene: TRBV5-1
CDR3 DNA: TGCGCCAGCAGCTTGGGGGGCGGTGAGCAGTTCTTC
CDR3 protein: CASSLGGGEQFF

clone size: .
J gene: TRBJ2-4
D gene: .
V gene: TRBV7-8
CDR3 DNA: TGTGCCAGCAGCTTAGGGGGGTCTAGCGCCAAAAACATTCAGTACTTC
CDR3 protein: CASSLGGSSAKNIQYF

clone size: many
J gene: TRBJ2-3
D gene: .
V gene: TRBV28
CDR3 DNA: TGTGCCAGCAGTTTAGGCTCTCTGGTCGGGGCTAGGGATACGCAGTATTTT
CDR3 protein: CASSLGSLVGARDTQYF

clone size: few
J gene: TRBJ1-2
D gene: TRBD1
V gene: TRBV15
CDR3 DNA: TGTGCCACCAGCAGAGCGAGCGGACAGGGCTATGGCTACACCTTC
CDR3 protein: CATSRASGQGYGYTF

clone size: few
J gene: TRBJ2-3
D gene: TRBD1
V gene: TRBV7-6
CDR3 DNA: TGTGCCAGCAGCTTAGCCTTACCGGGACAGGGAAGTGGTACGCAGTATTTT
CDR3 protein: CASSLALPGQGSGTQYF

clone size: few
J gene: TRBJ1-1
D gene: .
V gene: TRBV7-9
CDR3 DNA: TGTGCCAGCAGCTTGGATGGGGGAGGAATAGTTGAAGCTTTCTTT
CDR3 protein: CASSLDGGGIVEAFF

clone size: .
J gene: TRBJ2-1
D gene: .
V gene: TRBV2
CDR3 DNA: TGTGCCAGCATGGTGGGGGCTAGCGGAAACAATGAGCAGTTCTTC
CDR3 protein: CASMVGASGNNEQFF

clone size: few
J gene: TRBJ2-1
D gene: TRBD1
V gene: TRBV5-1
CDR3 DNA: TGCGCCAGCAGGTGGCAGGGGGCTAATGAGCAGTTCTTC
CDR3 protein: CASRWQGANEQFF